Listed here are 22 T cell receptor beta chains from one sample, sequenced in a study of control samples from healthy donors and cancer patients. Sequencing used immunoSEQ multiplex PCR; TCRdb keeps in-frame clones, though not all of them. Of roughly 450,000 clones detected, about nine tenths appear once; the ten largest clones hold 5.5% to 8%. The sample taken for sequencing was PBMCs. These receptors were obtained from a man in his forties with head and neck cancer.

The CDR3 loop reads CASSFDRGLGNTIYF. DNA for the CDR3: TGTGCCAGCAGTTTTGATCGGGGGCTCGGAAACACCATATATTTT. The chain carries TRBV28 and TRBJ1-3; D is possibly TRBD1 (6 bases). Trimming pared 3 bases from V and 4 bases from J, leaving 13 bases between. Germline-derived CDR1 and CDR2 are MDHEN and SYDVKM. The CDR3 is made up of 15 amino acids.

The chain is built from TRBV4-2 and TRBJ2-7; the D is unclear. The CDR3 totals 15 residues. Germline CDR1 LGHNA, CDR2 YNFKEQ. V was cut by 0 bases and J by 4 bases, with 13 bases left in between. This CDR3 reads CASSQDLWGPYEQYF. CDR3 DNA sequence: TGTGCCAGCAGCCAAGATCTTTGGGGTCCTTACGAGCAGTACTTC.

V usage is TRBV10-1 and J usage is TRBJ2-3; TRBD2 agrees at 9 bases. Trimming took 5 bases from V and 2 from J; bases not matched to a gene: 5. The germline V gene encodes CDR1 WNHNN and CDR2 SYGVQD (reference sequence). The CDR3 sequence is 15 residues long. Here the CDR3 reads CASSTAGGDTDTQYF. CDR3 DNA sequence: TGCGCCAGCAGTACCGCGGGGGGGGACACAGATACGCAGTATTTT.

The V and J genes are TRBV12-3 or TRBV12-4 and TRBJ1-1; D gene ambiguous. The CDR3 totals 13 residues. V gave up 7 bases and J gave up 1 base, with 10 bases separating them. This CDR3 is CASTFSSNTEAFF. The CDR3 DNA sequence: TGTGCCAGCACTTTTTCATCGAACACTGAAGCTTTCTTT.

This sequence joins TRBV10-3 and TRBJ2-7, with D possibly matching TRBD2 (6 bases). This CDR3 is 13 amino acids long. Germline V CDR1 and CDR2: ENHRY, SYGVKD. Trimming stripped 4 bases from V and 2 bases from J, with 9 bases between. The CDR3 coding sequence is TGTGCCATCAGTGTGGAGGGGCCCTACGAGCAGTACTTC. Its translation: CAISVEGPYEQYF.

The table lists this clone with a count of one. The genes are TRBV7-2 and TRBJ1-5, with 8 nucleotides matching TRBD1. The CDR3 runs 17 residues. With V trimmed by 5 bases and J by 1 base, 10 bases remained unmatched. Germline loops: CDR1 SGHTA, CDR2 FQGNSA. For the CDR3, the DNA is TGTGCCAGCAGCCAGAGCTCCGGGACAGGCAGCAATCAGCCCCAGCATTTT. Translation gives CASSQSSGTGSNQPQHF.

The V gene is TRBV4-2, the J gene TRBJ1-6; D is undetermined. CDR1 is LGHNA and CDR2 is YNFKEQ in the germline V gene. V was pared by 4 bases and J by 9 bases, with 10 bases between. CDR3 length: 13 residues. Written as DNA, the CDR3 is TGTGCCAGCAGCCCCTTGCAGGTTTCACCCCTCCACTTT. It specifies CASSPLQVSPLHF.

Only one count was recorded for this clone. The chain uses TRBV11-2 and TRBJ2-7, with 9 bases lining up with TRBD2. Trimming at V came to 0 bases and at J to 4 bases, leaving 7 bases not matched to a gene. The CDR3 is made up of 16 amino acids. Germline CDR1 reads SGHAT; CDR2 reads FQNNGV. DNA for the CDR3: TGTGCCAGCAGCTTAGATGGGGCGGGAGGGATATACGAGCAGTACTTC. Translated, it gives CASSLDGAGGIYEQYF. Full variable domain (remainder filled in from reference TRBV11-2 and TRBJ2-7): EAGVAQSPRYKIIEKRQSVAFWCNPISGHATLYWYQQILGQGPKLLIQFQNNGVVDDSQLPKDRFSAERLKGVDSTLKIQPAKLEDSAVYLCASSLDGAGGIYEQYFGPGTRLTVT.

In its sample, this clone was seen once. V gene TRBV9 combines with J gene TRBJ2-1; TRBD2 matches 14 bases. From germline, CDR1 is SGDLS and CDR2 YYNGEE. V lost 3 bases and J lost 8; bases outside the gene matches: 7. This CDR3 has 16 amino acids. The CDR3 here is CASSAPGTSGGDEQFF. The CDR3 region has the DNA TGTGCCAGCAGCGCCCCCGGGACTAGCGGGGGTGATGAGCAGTTCTTC.

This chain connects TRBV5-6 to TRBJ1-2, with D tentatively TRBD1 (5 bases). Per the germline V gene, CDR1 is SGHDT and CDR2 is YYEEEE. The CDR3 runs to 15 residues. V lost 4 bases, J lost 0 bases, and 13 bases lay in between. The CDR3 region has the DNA TGTGCCAGCAGCCCGAACAGGTTAGCTAACTATGGCTACACCTTC. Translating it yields CASSPNRLANYGYTF.

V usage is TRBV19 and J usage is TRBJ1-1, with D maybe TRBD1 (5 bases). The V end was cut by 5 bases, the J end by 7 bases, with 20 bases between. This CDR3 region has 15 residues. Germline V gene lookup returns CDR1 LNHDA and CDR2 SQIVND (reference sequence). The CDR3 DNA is TGTGCCAGTAGTGCATGGGGCGGGGTGTCCCATGAAGCTTTCTTT. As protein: CASSAWGGVSHEAFF.

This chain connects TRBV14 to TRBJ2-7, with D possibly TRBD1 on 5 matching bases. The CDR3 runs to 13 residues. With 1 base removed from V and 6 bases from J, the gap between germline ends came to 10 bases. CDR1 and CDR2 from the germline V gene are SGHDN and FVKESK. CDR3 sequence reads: CASSQVSGLEQYF. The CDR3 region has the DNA TGTGCCAGCAGCCAAGTTTCAGGGCTCGAGCAGTACTTC.

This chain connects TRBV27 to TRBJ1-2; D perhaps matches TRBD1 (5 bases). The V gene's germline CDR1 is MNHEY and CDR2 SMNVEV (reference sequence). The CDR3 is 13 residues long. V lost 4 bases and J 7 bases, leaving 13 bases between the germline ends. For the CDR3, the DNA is TGTGCCAGCAGTTCCGGCAGGGTCGGTGGCTACACCTTC. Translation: CASSSGRVGGYTF.

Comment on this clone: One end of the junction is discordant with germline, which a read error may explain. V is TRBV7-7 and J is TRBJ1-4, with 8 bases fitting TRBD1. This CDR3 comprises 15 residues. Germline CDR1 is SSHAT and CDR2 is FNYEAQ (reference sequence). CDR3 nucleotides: TGTGCTAGCAGCCAATCGACAGGGGAACATGAAAAACTGTTTTTT. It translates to CASSQSTGEHEKLFF.

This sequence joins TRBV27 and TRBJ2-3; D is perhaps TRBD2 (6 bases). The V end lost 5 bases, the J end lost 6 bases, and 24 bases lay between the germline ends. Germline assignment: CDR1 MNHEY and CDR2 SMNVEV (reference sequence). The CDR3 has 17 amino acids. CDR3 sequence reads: CASSPSVGGARDDTQYF. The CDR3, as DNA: TGTGCCAGCAGTCCTTCGGTTGGAGGGGCGAGAGACGATACGCAGTATTTT.

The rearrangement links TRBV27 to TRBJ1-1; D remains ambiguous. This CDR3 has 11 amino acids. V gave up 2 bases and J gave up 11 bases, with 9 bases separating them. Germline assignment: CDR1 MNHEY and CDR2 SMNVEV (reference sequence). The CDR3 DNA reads TGTGCCAGCAGTTTAGGACTTAGGGCTTTCTTT. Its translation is CASSLGLRAFF.

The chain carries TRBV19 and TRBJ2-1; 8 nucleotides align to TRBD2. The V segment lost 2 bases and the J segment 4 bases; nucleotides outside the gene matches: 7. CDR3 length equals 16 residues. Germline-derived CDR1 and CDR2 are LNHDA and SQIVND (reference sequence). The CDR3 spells CASSIPRRGVYNEQFF. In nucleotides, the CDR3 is TGTGCCAGTAGTATACCCCGGCGGGGGGTTTACAATGAGCAGTTCTTC.

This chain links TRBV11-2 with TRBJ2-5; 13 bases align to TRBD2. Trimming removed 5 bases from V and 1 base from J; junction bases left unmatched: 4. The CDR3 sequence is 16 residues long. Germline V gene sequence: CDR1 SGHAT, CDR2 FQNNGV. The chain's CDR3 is CASSALAGGFQETQYF. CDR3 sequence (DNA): TGTGCCAGCAGCGCACTAGCGGGGGGGTTCCAAGAGACCCAGTACTTC.

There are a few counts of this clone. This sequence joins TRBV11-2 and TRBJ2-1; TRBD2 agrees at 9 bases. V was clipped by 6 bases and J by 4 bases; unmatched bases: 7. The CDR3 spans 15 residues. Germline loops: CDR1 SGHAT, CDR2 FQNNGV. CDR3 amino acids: CASRSISGSYNEQFF. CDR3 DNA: TGTGCCAGCAGATCAATTAGCGGGAGTTACAATGAGCAGTTCTTC. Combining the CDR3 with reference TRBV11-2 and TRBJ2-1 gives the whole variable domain EAGVAQSPRYKIIEKRQSVAFWCNPISGHATLYWYQQILGQGPKLLIQFQNNGVVDDSQLPKDRFSAERLKGVDSTLKIQPAKLEDSAVYLCASRSISGSYNEQFFGPGTRLTVL.

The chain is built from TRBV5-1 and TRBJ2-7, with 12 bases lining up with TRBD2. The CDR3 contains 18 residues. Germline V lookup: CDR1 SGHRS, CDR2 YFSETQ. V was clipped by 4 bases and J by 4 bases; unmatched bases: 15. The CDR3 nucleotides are TGCGCCAGCAGCCGACTAGCGGGGGCCACGATCGCGACTTACGAGCAGTACTTC. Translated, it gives CASSRLAGATIATYEQYF.

CDR3 in amino acids: CATATSGTSYEQYF. The CDR3 coding sequence is TGTGCCACCGCAACTAGCGGGACGTCCTACGAGCAGTACTTC. This sequence joins TRBV27 and TRBJ2-7; 10 positions match TRBD2. Germline CDR1 is MNHEY and CDR2 is SMNVEV (reference sequence). This CDR3 comprises 14 residues. The V gene end was trimmed by 10 bases and the J gene end by 1 base; junction bases not matched to a gene: 7.

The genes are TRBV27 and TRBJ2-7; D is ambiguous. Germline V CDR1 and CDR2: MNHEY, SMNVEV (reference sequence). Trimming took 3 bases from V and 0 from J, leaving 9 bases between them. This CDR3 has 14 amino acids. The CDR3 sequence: CASSFVPNSYEQYF. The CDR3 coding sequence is TGTGCCAGCAGTTTTGTGCCGAACTCCTACGAGCAGTACTTC.